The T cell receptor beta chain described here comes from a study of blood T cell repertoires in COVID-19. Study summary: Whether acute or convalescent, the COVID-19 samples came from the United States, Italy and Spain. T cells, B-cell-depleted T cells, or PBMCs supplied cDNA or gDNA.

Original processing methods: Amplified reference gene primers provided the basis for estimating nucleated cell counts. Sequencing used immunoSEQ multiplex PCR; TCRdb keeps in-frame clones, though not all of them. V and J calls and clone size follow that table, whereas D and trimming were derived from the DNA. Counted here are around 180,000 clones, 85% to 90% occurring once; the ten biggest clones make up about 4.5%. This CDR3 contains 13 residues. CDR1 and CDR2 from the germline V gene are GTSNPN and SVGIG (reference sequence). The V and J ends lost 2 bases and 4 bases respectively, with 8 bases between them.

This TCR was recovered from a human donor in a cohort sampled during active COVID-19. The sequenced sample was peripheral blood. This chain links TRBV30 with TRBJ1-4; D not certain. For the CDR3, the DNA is TGTGCCTGGAGTCTCCAGTTTAATGAAAAACTGTTTTTT. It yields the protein CAWSLQFNEKLFF.